A single sample gave rise to the 16 T cell receptor beta chains below, sequenced in a study of blood T cell repertoires in COVID-19. Libraries were prepared by immunoSEQ multiplex PCR; TCRdb keeps only in-frame clonotypes and omits some of them. The table lists about 98,000 clones, 82% of them singletons. Source material: peripheral blood. The source is a man between 70 and 80 years old with active or convalescent COVID-19.

The chain uses TRBV11-3 and TRBJ2-1; 16 positions agree with TRBD2. The CDR3 is 18 residues long. Germline V gives CDR1 SGHNT, CDR2 YENEEA. With 5 bases clipped from V and 5 bases from J, the junction kept 9 bases outside the gene matches. Here the CDR3 DNA reads TGTGCCAGCAGCCCGGGACTAGCGGGGGGGTTAGTCCACAATGAGCAGTTCTTC. Translated, it gives CASSPGLAGGLVHNEQFF.

CDR3 in amino acids: CASSFPGRGNTEAFF. The DNA of the CDR3 is TGTGCCAGCAGTTTCCCGGGGCGGGGGAACACTGAAGCTTTCTTT. The chain couples TRBV6-6 to TRBJ1-1; D may be TRBD1 (5 bases). The CDR3 covers 15 residues. V was trimmed by 4 bases and J by 1 base, leaving 13 bases between them. Germline V gene sequence: CDR1 MNHNY, CDR2 SVGAGI (reference sequence).

The sample holds one count of this clone. The chain couples TRBV5-1 to TRBJ2-5, with D tentatively TRBD2 (8 bases). From germline, CDR1 is SGHRS and CDR2 YFSETQ. V was pared by 4 bases and J by 5 bases, with 18 bases between. The CDR3 has 15 amino acids. The chain's CDR3 is CASSPGTRGLETQYF. DNA of the CDR3: TGCGCCAGCAGCCCCGGGACTAGGGGGCTGGAGACCCAGTACTTC. Together with reference TRBV5-1 and TRBJ2-5, the CDR3 gives the full variable domain: KAGVTQTPRYLIKTRGQQVTLSCSPISGHRSVSWYQQTPGQGLQFLFEYFSETQRNKGNFPGRFSGRQFSNSRSEMNVSTLELGDSALYLCASSPGTRGLETQYFGPGTRLLVL.

This chain links TRBV11-2 with TRBJ2-3; D gene unclear. Germline loops: CDR1 SGHAT, CDR2 FQNNGV. Trimming removed 5 bases from V and 5 bases from J, with 11 bases in between. There are 13 residues in the CDR3. For the CDR3, the DNA is TGTGCCAGCAGCCGGTCCGGCGGAGATACGCAGTATTTT. Translation: CASSRSGGDTQYF.

The chain joins TRBV7-9 to TRBJ1-2; TRBD1 agrees at 9 bases. V shed 5 bases, J shed 5 bases, and the junction held 12 bases outside the gene matches. The germline V gene has CDR1 SEHNR and CDR2 FQNEAQ (reference sequence). The CDR3 covers 16 residues. For the CDR3, the DNA is TGTGCCAGCAGCATGAACAGGGGGCCGAAGCCGTATGGCTACACCTTC. Protein sequence: CASSMNRGPKPYGYTF.

In this sample, this clone turned up a few times. This CDR3 is also generated by other DNA sequences in the sample. V is TRBV5-1 and J is TRBJ1-2, with D perhaps TRBD1 (5 bases). CDR3 length: 15 amino acids. Trimming took off 4 bases at V and 0 bases at J, with 13 bases between the two ends. The germline CDR1 and CDR2 sequences are SGHRS and YFSETQ. The CDR3 DNA reads as TGCGCCAGCAGCCCGGGGGACCGCGCTAACTATGGCTACACCTTC. This gives the protein CASSPGDRANYGYTF.

This chain joins TRBV14 and TRBJ2-1; D might be TRBD2 (6 bases). The V end lost 1 base, the J end lost 2 bases, and 27 bases lay between the germline ends. Germline CDR1 reads SGHDN; CDR2 reads FVKESK. The CDR3 extends over 21 amino acids. The CDR3 here is CASSQVRGGVERTTPYNEQFF. In DNA form, the CDR3 reads TGTGCCAGCAGCCAAGTCAGAGGTGGGGTGGAGCGGACTACCCCCTACAATGAGCAGTTCTTC.

V is TRBV19 and J is TRBJ1-3; TRBD1 is a possible D gene (5 bases). V lost 4 bases and J 9 bases, leaving 16 bases between the germline ends. Per germline, CDR1 LNHDA and CDR2 SQIVND (reference sequence). The CDR3 spans 14 residues. The DNA of the CDR3 is TGTGCCAGTAGTAGTGGACACGGATTAAGCACCATATATTTT. It encodes CASSSGHGLSTIYF.

The chain uses TRBV9 and TRBJ1-1; TRBD1 is a possible D gene (6 bases). This CDR3 has 13 residues. CDR1 and CDR2 from the germline V gene are SGDLS and YYNGEE. Trimming left V 4 bases short and J 8 bases short, with 15 bases between. In DNA form, the CDR3 reads TGTGCCAGCAGCCCTGAGTGGGGGCGGGAAGCTTTCTTT. Protein: CASSPEWGREAFF.

In DNA, the CDR3 is TGTGCCAGCAGCCAAGTAAGAGCGGGGGAAAGCTCCTACAATGAGCAGTTCTTC. Translation gives CASSQVRAGESSYNEQFF. V usage is TRBV4-2 and J usage is TRBJ2-1; 8 positions agree with TRBD2. The V gene's germline CDR1 is LGHNA and CDR2 YNFKEQ. The CDR3 consists of 18 residues. The J segment lost 0 bases and the V segment lost 1 base, leaving 8 bases of the junction unmatched.

The chain uses TRBV2 and TRBJ2-7, with D possibly being TRBD2 (6 bases). V shed 4 bases and J shed 3 bases, with 16 bases lying between them. Germline values: CDR1 SNHLY, CDR2 FYNNEI. The CDR3 is made up of 15 amino acids. CDR3 in amino acids: CASSGGTGEFYEQYF. DNA of the CDR3: TGTGCCAGCAGTGGGGGTACGGGGGAGTTCTACGAGCAGTACTTC. Full variable domain (outside the CDR3, taken from reference TRBV2 and TRBJ2-7): EPEVTQTPSHQVTQMGQEVILRCVPISNHLYFYWYRQILGQKVEFLVSFYNNEISEKSEIFDDQFSVERPDGSNFTLKIRSTKLEDSAMYFCASSGGTGEFYEQYFGPGTRLTVT.

This sequence joins TRBV4-2 and TRBJ2-3; tentative D call: TRBD2 (7 bases). The V end was cut by 4 bases, the J end by 0 bases, with 11 bases between. In germline, CDR1 is LGHNA, CDR2 YNFKEQ. The CDR3 sequence is 15 residues long. The CDR3 DNA is TGTGCCAGCAGCCGGGGGGGGCCGAGCACAGATACGCAGTATTTT. Residues: CASSRGGPSTDTQYF.

The chain joins TRBV11-2 to TRBJ2-3; 12 bases fit TRBD2. The CDR3 sequence is 16 residues long. Trimming removed 5 bases from V and 4 bases from J; junction bases left unmatched: 7. Germline V CDR1 and CDR2: SGHAT, FQNNGV. This chain's CDR3 is CASSRTLAGGPDTQYF. In nucleotides, the CDR3 is TGTGCCAGCAGCCGAACCCTAGCGGGGGGGCCAGATACGCAGTATTTT. The entire variable domain, with the rest obtained from reference TRBV11-2 and TRBJ2-3, is as follows: EAGVAQSPRYKIIEKRQSVAFWCNPISGHATLYWYQQILGQGPKLLIQFQNNGVVDDSQLPKDRFSAERLKGVDSTLKIQPAKLEDSAVYLCASSRTLAGGPDTQYFGPGTRLTVL.

This chain connects TRBV18 to TRBJ2-3, with 12 bases lining up with TRBD1. The CDR3 consists of 17 residues. Trimming cost V 3 bases and J 4 bases; bases outside gene matches: 8. The germline V gene has CDR1 KGHSH and CDR2 LQKENI. The CDR3 DNA follows: TGTGCCAGCTCACCCCCCGGGACAGGGGGCGCCCCAGATACGCAGTATTTT. It encodes CASSPPGTGGAPDTQYF.

The rearrangement joins TRBV6-2 or TRBV6-3 to TRBJ2-1, with D unresolved. This CDR3 contains 14 residues. In germline, CDR1 is MNHEY, CDR2 SVGEGT. V lost 0 bases to trimming and J lost 0 bases, with 3 bases between them. The CDR3 protein is CASSYSSSYNEQFF. CDR3 nucleotide sequence: TGTGCCAGCAGTTACTCGAGCTCCTACAATGAGCAGTTCTTC.

The chain links TRBV7-6 to TRBJ2-1; maybe TRBD1 (6 bases). Trimming left V 2 bases short and J 4 bases short, with 15 bases between. This CDR3 comprises 16 residues. The germline CDR1 and CDR2 sequences are SGHVS and FNYEAQ. Here the CDR3 DNA reads TGTGCCAGCAGCTTACATTGGGACAACTCATACAATGAGCAGTTCTTC. Encoded protein: CASSLHWDNSYNEQFF.